These 15 T cell receptor beta chains were sequenced from one sample in a study of OX40 agonist ivuxolimab in advanced cancers. Libraries were built with the immunoSEQ multiplex PCR assay. TCRdb stores this immuneACCESS table with in-frame sequences only. Part of the clones is absent; in the studies checked, under half of the shortfall reflects unresolved V genes, and no reason is known for the rest. A total of about 26,000 clones appear in this sample, more than 75% of them only once. The top ten hold 14% of the sample. Specimen: CD4+ or CD8+ T cells sorted from blood, collected in a trial of the OX40 agonist ivuxolimab. The receptors were sampled from an adult with an advanced solid tumor such as melanoma, head and neck, liver or kidney cancer.

In this sample, this clone turned up a few times. The chain links TRBV9 to TRBJ1-3; unclear D gene. Germline loops: CDR1 SGDLS, CDR2 YYNGEE. The CDR3 loop spans 14 amino acids. Deletions cut 4 bases from V and 1 base from J, with 9 bases between. The CDR3 nucleotides read TGTGCCAGCAGCACGGGAGGGTCTGGAAACACCATATATTTT. It is translated as CASSTGGSGNTIYF.

This clone was counted between two and nine times. This rearrangement joins TRBV9 to TRBJ2-1; 8 bases are a match to TRBD2. The CDR3 extends over 15 amino acids. Germline assignment: CDR1 SGDLS and CDR2 YYNGEE. Trimming cost V 1 base and J 1 base; bases outside gene matches: 1. The CDR3 DNA sequence: TGTGCCAGCAGCGTACGCGGGGGGTCCTACAATGAGCAGTTCTTC. Translated, it gives CASSVRGGSYNEQFF. Variable domain in full (rest from reference TRBV9 and TRBJ2-1): DSGVTQTPKHLITATGQRVTLRCSPRSGDLSVYWYQQSLDQGLQFLIQYYNGEERAKGNILERFSAQQFPDLHSELNLSSLELGDSALYFCASSVRGGSYNEQFFGPGTRLTVL.

The gene calls are TRBV27 and TRBJ2-2; D ambiguous. This CDR3 spans 15 amino acids. CDR1 and CDR2 (germline): MNHEY, SMNVEV (reference sequence). V dropped 0 bases and J dropped 4 bases, with 9 bases sitting between them. CDR3 region: CASSLSSAATGELFF. In DNA form, the CDR3 reads TGTGCCAGCAGTTTATCGAGCGCAGCCACCGGGGAGCTGTTTTTT.

The J gene is TRBJ1-4, the V gene TRBV6-5; the match to TRBD1 covers 8 bases. Unmatched junction bases numbered 6, after V lost 5 bases and J lost 10 bases. This CDR3 contains 13 residues. Germline V gene sequence: CDR1 MNHEY, CDR2 SVGAGI. Written as DNA, the CDR3 is TGTGCCAGCAGTCCGACAGGGGCGGGAAAACTGTTTTTT. This codes for CASSPTGAGKLFF.

The chain uses TRBV5-5 and TRBJ1-1; D is possibly TRBD1 (5 bases). This CDR3 contains 13 residues. Trimming stripped 4 bases from V and 3 bases from J, with 10 bases between. Germline V gives CDR1 SGHKS, CDR2 YYEKEE (reference sequence). For the CDR3, the DNA is TGTGCCAGCAGCCTCCAAGGGGACACTGAAGCTTTCTTT. This translates into CASSLQGDTEAFF.

Concerning this clone itself: The sample holds other DNA sequences that translate to the same CDR3. The rearrangement uses TRBV6-1 and TRBJ1-1; the D is unclear. This CDR3 is 13 amino acids long. V lost 8 bases to trimming and J lost 1 base, with 11 bases between them. The V gene's germline CDR1 is MNHNS and CDR2 SASEGT. The CDR3 protein is CASGGRANTEAFF. The CDR3 coding sequence is TGTGCCAGCGGCGGCAGAGCGAACACTGAAGCTTTCTTT.

This clone was seen more than once but under ten times. V is TRBV11-2 and J is TRBJ2-7, with 10 bases identical to TRBD1. CDR3 size: 15 residues. Germline V lookup: CDR1 SGHAT, CDR2 FQNNGV. Germline trimming cut 4 bases from V and 2 bases from J; bases unmatched to any gene: 5. This chain's CDR3 is CASSSLDRGAYEQYF. DNA for the CDR3: TGTGCCAGCAGCTCCCTGGACAGGGGGGCCTACGAGCAGTACTTC.

This chain connects TRBV18 to TRBJ2-3; TRBD1 matches 11 bases. Per germline, CDR1 KGHSH and CDR2 LQKENI. The CDR3 spans 15 residues. The V segment lost 0 bases and the J segment 6 bases; nucleotides outside the gene matches: 2. The CDR3 DNA follows: TGTGCCAGCTCACCACCGGACAGGGGGCCGGATACGCAGTATTTT. This encodes CASSPPDRGPDTQYF.

This clone was recorded once. Other DNA sequences in this specimen translate into the identical CDR3. This chain links TRBV4-2 with TRBJ2-2; no reliable D call. Germline V gene data show CDR1 as LGHNA and CDR2 as YNFKEQ. CDR3 length: 15 residues. V lost 3 bases and J lost 1, with 9 bases in between. The CDR3 DNA sequence: TGTGCCAGCAGCCATTCCATTCGGAACACCGGGGAGCTGTTTTTT. The encoded protein is CASSHSIRNTGELFF.

This clone was seen only once. The chain employs TRBV6-1 and TRBJ2-1, with 10 bases that match TRBD1. There are 15 residues in the CDR3. V trimming: 2 bases; J trimming: 3 bases; junction bases outside the gene matches: 1. In germline, CDR1 is MNHNS, CDR2 SASEGT. CDR3 in DNA: TGTGCCAGCAGTGAAAGGACAGGGGGCTACAATGAGCAGTTCTTC. Residues: CASSERTGGYNEQFF.

The chain joins TRBV6-5 to TRBJ1-2; D perhaps matches TRBD1 (6 bases). Trimming cost V 8 bases and J 3 bases, with 10 bases left between them. This CDR3 comprises 12 residues. Germline V CDR1 and CDR2: MNHEY, SVGAGI. DNA for the CDR3: TGTGCCAGCCACAGGGAGGACTATGGCTACACCTTC. It translates to CASHREDYGYTF.

Only a few counts were recorded for this clone. This sequence joins TRBV7-9 and TRBJ2-7, with D unclear. The V end lost 1 base, the J end lost 3 bases, and 7 bases lay between the germline ends. The CDR3 length is 13 residues. Germline lookup yields CDR1 SEHNR and CDR2 FQNEAQ (reference sequence). This CDR3 is CASSLDGDYEQYF. The CDR3 bases are TGTGCCAGCAGCTTAGACGGCGACTACGAGCAGTACTTC.

This chain joins TRBV27 and TRBJ1-2; 9 positions agree with TRBD1. CDR1 and CDR2 (germline): MNHEY, SMNVEV (reference sequence). With 5 bases clipped from V and 6 bases from J, the junction kept 13 bases outside the gene matches. This CDR3 is built from 16 residues. CDR3 bases: TGTGCCAGCAGTCCCTCCGGGGGGACAGGGTTCAATGGCTACACCTTC. Encoded protein: CASSPSGGTGFNGYTF.

The rearrangement links TRBV29-1 to TRBJ1-2; the D is unclear. The CDR3 spans 13 residues. Per the germline V gene, CDR1 is SQVTM and CDR2 is ANQGSEA. Trimming took 4 bases from V and 0 from J, leaving 9 bases between them. CDR3 DNA sequence: TGCAGCGTTGTAGGAGCATCTAACTATGGCTACACCTTC. Its protein product is CSVVGASNYGYTF. Complete variable domain (other parts from reference TRBV29-1 and TRBJ1-2): SAVISQKPSRDICQRGTSLTIQCQVDSQVTMMFWYRQQPGQSLTLIATANQGSEATYESGFVIDKFPISRPNLTFSTLTVSNMSPEDSSIYLCSVVGASNYGYTFGSGTRLTVV.

V is TRBV30 and J is TRBJ1-2, with D unclear. Trimming shortened V by 5 bases and J by 3 bases, and 13 bases separated the two germline ends. The CDR3 sequence is 13 residues long. Germline values: CDR1 GTSNPN, CDR2 SVGIG (reference sequence). The chain's CDR3 is CAWLESLYYGYTF. CDR3 nucleotide sequence: TGTGCCTGGCTTGAGTCTCTATACTATGGCTACACCTTC.